This is a list of T cell receptor beta chains from one sample in a study of T cell responses to AZD1222 COVID-19 vaccine. The method was immunoSEQ multiplex PCR; TCRdb's version includes in-frame clones alone and lacks a portion of them. The sample shows around 78,000 clones, about nine tenths of them seen only once. This material consisted of peripheral blood, taken on day 0 of AZD1222 vaccination. The receptors derive from an adult in good health. The CDR3 runs from the conserved cysteine through the conserved F or W. The D gene is left open where the match is weak.

v_gene	j_gene	d_gene	CDR3nt	CDR3aa
TRBV5-5	TRBJ2-7	TRBD1	TGTGCCAGCAGCTCCGGACAGGTCTTAGTTGAGCAGTACTTC	CASSSGQVLVEQYF
TRBV29-1	TRBJ1-1	TRBD1	TGCAGCGTCGCCAGGGACAGGGCCACTGAAGCTTTCTTT	CSVARDRATEAFF
TRBV6-1	TRBJ1-2	-	TGTGCCAGCAGTGAACTCCAGGGGCGTGACTATGGCTACACCTTC	CASSELQGRDYGYTF
TRBV6-5	TRBJ1-2	TRBD1	TGTGCCGGCCTACGAACAGGGGTCAACTATGGCTACACCTTC	CAGLRTGVNYGYTF
TRBV9	TRBJ2-7	-	TGTGCCAGCAGCCCTATAAGTACGGGGGCCCTTATATCCTACGAGCAGTACTTC	CASSPISTGALISYEQYF
TRBV6-1	TRBJ2-7	-	TGTGCCAGCAGTGAATTGGACAGCTTCTACGAGCAGTACTTC	CASSELDSFYEQYF
TRBV9	TRBJ2-7	-	TGTGCCAGCAGCGTAGGTTGGGGCTACGAGCAGTACTTC	CASSVGWGYEQYF
TRBV7-9	TRBJ1-5	-	TGTGCCAGCAGCATAACAGGGATCAATCAGCCCCAGCATTTT	CASSITGINQPQHF
TRBV3-1/TRBV3-2	TRBJ1-1	-	TGTGCCAGCAGCCAAGGTCGCGCGAACACTGAAGCTTTCTTT	CASSQGRANTEAFF
TRBV7-9	TRBJ1-4	-	TGTGCCAGCAGCACCATGGCCGGGCAGGGGAGTGAAAAACTGTTTTTT	CASSTMAGQGSEKLFF